A selection of T cell receptor beta chains follows, all from one sample in a study of blood T cells in healthy people across ages. TCRdb used MiXCR to reprocess the 5' RACE reads, holding one entry per CDR3 protein. The repertoire has hundreds of thousands of distinct CDR3 sequences, 58% of them found once; the top ten carry over 30%. The sample comprised blood. The receptors stem from a man aged 60-69 years in good health. CDR3s include the opening cysteine and the closing phenylalanine or tryptophan. The D gene is left open where the match is weak. Rows may omit the clone size; those that give it use once, few, many or a size class.

D: NA
J: TRBJ2-3
V: TRBV24-1
size: NA
length: 16
CDR3: CATSDSRDYYTDTQYF
DNA: TGTGCCACCAGTGATTCTAGGGATTATTACACAGATACGCAGTATTTT

D: NA
J: TRBJ2-1
V: TRBV29-1
size: NA
length: 12
CDR3: CSVGGIYNEQFF
DNA: TGCAGCGTTGGAGGGATCTACAATGAGCAGTTCTTC

D: NA
J: TRBJ2-1
V: TRBV6-1
size: NA
length: 16
CDR3: CASSETLPPYGGEQFF
DNA: TGTGCCAGCAGTGAAACCCTCCCCCCCTACGGGGGTGAGCAGTTCTTC

D: NA
J: TRBJ2-1
V: TRBV12-3/TRBV12-4
size: few
length: 17
CDR3: CASSRLWRGNNYNEQFF
DNA: TGTGCCAGCAGTCGTTTATGGCGGGGTAACAACTACAATGAGCAGTTCTTC

D: NA
J: TRBJ2-3
V: TRBV5-1
size: NA
length: 16
CDR3: CASSRRPGPSTDTQYF
DNA: TGCGCCAGCAGCCGACGACCGGGACCTAGCACAGATACGCAGTATTTT

D: TRBD2
J: TRBJ2-1
V: TRBV7-9
size: NA
length: 14
CDR3: CASSPLVRGGEQFF
DNA: TGTGCCAGCAGCCCGCTTGTCCGGGGAGGGGAGCAGTTCTTC

D: NA
J: TRBJ2-3
V: TRBV7-8
size: many
length: 15
CDR3: CASSLVGQNTDTQYF
DNA: TGTGCCAGCAGCTTAGTGGGGCAGAACACAGATACGCAGTATTTT

D: TRBD2
J: TRBJ2-3
V: TRBV7-9
size: NA
length: 13
CDR3: CASSRLAMDTQYF
DNA: TGTGCCAGCAGCCGACTAGCGATGGATACGCAGTATTTT

D: TRBD2
J: TRBJ2-1
V: TRBV7-9
size: NA
length: 18
CDR3: CATPRGQNSGGPADEQFF
DNA: TGTGCCACCCCCCGGGGCCAAAATAGCGGGGGCCCAGCGGATGAGCAGTTCTTC

D: NA
J: TRBJ2-7
V: TRBV14
size: many
length: 13
CDR3: CASSQDSSYEQYF
DNA: TGTGCCAGCAGCCAGGACAGCTCCTACGAGCAGTACTTC

D: TRBD1
J: TRBJ1-5
V: TRBV24-1
size: NA
length: 12
CDR3: CAIGQGVQPQHF
DNA: TGTGCCATCGGACAGGGCGTTCAGCCCCAGCATTTT

D: NA
J: TRBJ1-2
V: TRBV7-2
size: NA
length: 17
CDR3: CASNPLRGSLLNYGYTF
DNA: TGTGCCAGCAACCCTTTGCGGGGGTCCCTACTTAACTATGGCTACACCTTC

D: NA
J: TRBJ2-5
V: TRBV20-1
size: NA
length: 14
CDR3: CSARERQYQETQYF
DNA: TGCAGTGCTAGAGAGCGTCAGTACCAAGAGACCCAGTACTTC

D: NA
J: TRBJ2-3
V: TRBV24-1
size: few
length: 14
CDR3: CATSGNGAADTQYF
DNA: TGTGCCACCAGCGGGAATGGGGCGGCTGATACGCAGTATTTT

D: TRBD1
J: TRBJ1-2
V: TRBV12-3/TRBV12-4
size: NA
length: 13
CDR3: CASNPGQIYGYTF
DNA: TGTGCCAGCAACCCGGGACAGATCTATGGCTACACCTTC

D: TRBD1
J: TRBJ1-2
V: TRBV5-1
size: NA
length: 18
CDR3: CASSLAYGGGARRRGYTF
DNA: TGCGCCAGCAGCTTGGCCTACGGAGGGGGCGCGAGGAGGAGAGGCTACACCTTC

D: TRBD2
J: TRBJ2-1
V: TRBV11-2
size: NA
length: 21
CDR3: CASSFPRGRATSLHSYNEQFF
DNA: TGTGCCAGCAGCTTCCCCCGGGGGAGGGCAACCAGCCTGCACTCCTACAATGAGCAGTTCTTC

D: NA
J: TRBJ2-7
V: TRBV11-2
size: few
length: 13
CDR3: CASSPHIGDEQYF
DNA: TGTGCCAGCAGCCCACACATAGGCGACGAGCAGTACTTC

D: NA
J: TRBJ2-3
V: TRBV6-5
size: NA
length: 15
CDR3: CASSYSKGRLDTQYF
DNA: TGTGCCAGCAGTTACTCGAAGGGACGTCTCGATACGCAGTATTTT

D: NA
J: TRBJ2-2
V: TRBV12-3/TRBV12-4
size: NA
length: 14
CDR3: CASRLEVNTGELFF
DNA: TGTGCCAGCAGGCTCGAGGTGAACACCGGGGAGCTGTTTTTT

D: TRBD1
J: TRBJ2-7
V: TRBV15
size: NA
length: 14
CDR3: CATKLDRARREQYF
DNA: TGTGCCACCAAACTCGACAGGGCGCGTCGCGAGCAGTACTTC

D: NA
J: TRBJ2-7
V: TRBV7-9
size: NA
length: 14
CDR3: CASSLAVSPYEQYF
DNA: TGTGCCAGCAGCTTAGCGGTCAGCCCCTACGAGCAGTACTTC

D: TRBD1
J: TRBJ1-1
V: TRBV28
size: NA
length: 14
CDR3: CASRSGGTNTEAFF
DNA: TGTGCCAGCAGATCAGGGGGAACAAACACTGAAGCTTTCTTT

D: NA
J: TRBJ1-5
V: TRBV6-6
size: once
length: 15
CDR3: CASSYSSDSNQPQHF
DNA: TGTGCCAGCAGTTACTCGTCGGATAGCAATCAGCCCCAGCATTTT

D: TRBD1
J: TRBJ2-1
V: TRBV6-5
size: NA
length: 13
CDR3: CASSRNRGNEQFF
DNA: TGTGCCAGCAGCCGTAACAGGGGCAATGAGCAGTTCTTC

D: NA
J: TRBJ2-5
V: TRBV4-1
size: once
length: 15
CDR3: CASSQVLVGQETQYF
DNA: TGCGCCAGCAGCCAAGTGTTGGTCGGGCAAGAGACCCAGTACTTC

D: NA
J: TRBJ2-7
V: TRBV6-2/TRBV6-3
size: few
length: 11
CDR3: CASSYLLEQYF
DNA: TGTGCCAGCAGTTACCTCCTCGAGCAGTACTTC

D: NA
J: TRBJ1-1
V: TRBV20-1
size: NA
length: 14
CDR3: CSVGRRGLGTEAFF
DNA: TGCAGTGTCGGGAGGAGGGGGTTGGGCACTGAAGCTTTCTTT

D: TRBD1
J: TRBJ1-4
V: TRBV10-3
size: NA
length: 15
CDR3: CAISESGQVNEKLFF
DNA: TGTGCCATCAGTGAGTCGGGACAGGTTAATGAAAAACTGTTTTTT

D: NA
J: TRBJ2-7
V: TRBV5-8
size: once
length: 15
CDR3: CASSLDAAGNYEQYF
DNA: TGTGCCAGCAGCTTAGATGCGGCAGGAAACTACGAGCAGTACTTC

D: NA
J: TRBJ1-1
V: TRBV5-1
size: NA
length: 14
CDR3: CASSLAQANTEAFF
DNA: TGCGCCAGCAGCTTGGCACAGGCGAACACTGAAGCTTTCTTT

D: NA
J: TRBJ2-5
V: TRBV18
size: few
length: 13
CDR3: CASSLDLQETQYF
DNA: TGTGCCAGCTCACTGGACTTACAAGAGACCCAGTACTTC

D: NA
J: TRBJ2-5
V: TRBV20-1
size: few
length: 12
CDR3: CSALDYRETQYF
DNA: TGCAGTGCTTTGGACTACCGAGAGACCCAGTACTTC

D: TRBD2
J: TRBJ2-1
V: TRBV3-1
size: NA
length: 16
CDR3: CASSLTSGRSYNEQFF
DNA: TGTGCCAGCAGCCTCACAAGCGGGAGGTCCTACAATGAGCAGTTCTTC

D: TRBD1
J: TRBJ2-7
V: TRBV7-8
size: NA
length: 14
CDR3: CASSSPPQGVEQYF
DNA: TGTGCCAGCAGCTCACCCCCGCAGGGGGTTGAGCAGTACTTC

D: TRBD2
J: TRBJ2-3
V: TRBV3-1
size: few
length: 14
CDR3: CASSHSGGTDTQYF
DNA: TGTGCCAGCAGCCATAGCGGGGGCACAGATACGCAGTATTTT

D: TRBD1
J: TRBJ2-1
V: TRBV20-1
size: few
length: 13
CDR3: CSAPGQGGDEQFF
DNA: TGCAGTGCTCCGGGACAGGGTGGCGATGAGCAGTTCTTC

D: NA
J: TRBJ2-3
V: TRBV5-1
size: NA
length: 13
CDR3: CASSQANTDTQYF
DNA: TGCGCCAGCAGCCAAGCCAACACAGATACGCAGTATTTT

D: TRBD1
J: TRBJ2-5
V: TRBV20-1
size: NA
length: 15
CDR3: CSAIRGREYQETQYF
DNA: TGCAGTGCGATAAGGGGGCGCGAGTACCAAGAGACCCAGTACTTC

D: NA
J: TRBJ1-2
V: TRBV29-1
size: NA
length: 14
CDR3: CSVEGEQLGYGYTF
DNA: TGCAGCGTTGAAGGAGAACAGCTTGGCTATGGCTACACCTTC

D: NA
J: TRBJ2-7
V: TRBV2
size: NA
length: 13
CDR3: CASKGQLPGEQYF
DNA: TGTGCCAGCAAAGGACAGCTTCCTGGCGAGCAGTACTTC

D: NA
J: TRBJ2-3
V: TRBV7-2
size: NA
length: 15
CDR3: CASSATGIRGDTQYF
DNA: TGTGCCAGCAGCGCAACCGGGATAAGAGGAGATACGCAGTATTTT

D: NA
J: TRBJ2-3
V: TRBV15
size: NA
length: 14
CDR3: CATSRDGTTDTQYF
DNA: TGTGCCACCAGCAGAGATGGGACCACAGATACGCAGTATTTT

D: NA
J: TRBJ1-2
V: TRBV20-1
size: NA
length: 14
CDR3: CSASRGGRRDGYTF
DNA: TGCAGTGCTAGCCGGGGGGGGAGGCGGGATGGCTACACCTTC

D: NA
J: TRBJ1-6
V: TRBV20-1
size: few
length: 14
CDR3: CSASSQGTNSPLHF
DNA: TGCAGTGCTAGTTCCCAGGGAACCAATTCACCCCTCCACTTT

D: NA
J: TRBJ2-7
V: TRBV20-1
size: many
length: 13
CDR3: CSARGFANEKQYF
DNA: TGCAGTGCTAGAGGGTTTGCTAACGAAAAGCAGTACTTC

D: TRBD1
J: TRBJ1-6
V: TRBV20-1
size: NA
length: 13
CDR3: CSAQDRAASPLHF
DNA: TGCAGTGCTCAGGACAGGGCCGCGTCACCCCTCCACTTT

D: NA
J: TRBJ1-2
V: TRBV11-2
size: NA
length: 13
CDR3: CASSSGIRYGYTF
DNA: TGTGCCAGCAGCTCAGGAATTCGATATGGCTACACCTTC